This TCR beta chain was profiled in a study of T cells in Graves' hyperthyroidism and ophthalmopathy. RNA transcripts yielded amplified TCR beta CDR3 regions. First-round RT-PCR with HTBI primers amplified the TCR CDR3 region. TCRdb called the multiplex PCR reads again in MiXCR, with one record for every CDR3 protein. The sample contains around 350,000 distinct CDR3 sequences, approximately 25% of which appear only once. Study-level points and caveats: Blood shared most expanded thyroid clonotypes above 0.001. Through a model of 13 V-J features, ophthalmopathy was separated from stable hyperthyroidism.

This clonotype has a handful of counts. Its antigen remains unknown. Patients with uncontrolled infections, other autoimmune diseases, pregnancy or lactation were excluded. The CDR3 runs to 14 residues. Germline loops: CDR1 GTSNPN, CDR2 SVGIG (reference sequence). The germline V and J ends were trimmed by 0 bases and 2 bases, with 5 bases remaining between them. The receptor was derived from a man aged 50 to 59 with Graves' hyperthyroidism. This chain uses TRBV30 with TRBJ2-6; D uncertain. The sample consisted of blood. The CDR3 nucleotides are TGTGCCTGGAGTGTAGCCACTGGGGCCAACGTCCTGACTTTC. Translation gives CAWSVATGANVLTF.